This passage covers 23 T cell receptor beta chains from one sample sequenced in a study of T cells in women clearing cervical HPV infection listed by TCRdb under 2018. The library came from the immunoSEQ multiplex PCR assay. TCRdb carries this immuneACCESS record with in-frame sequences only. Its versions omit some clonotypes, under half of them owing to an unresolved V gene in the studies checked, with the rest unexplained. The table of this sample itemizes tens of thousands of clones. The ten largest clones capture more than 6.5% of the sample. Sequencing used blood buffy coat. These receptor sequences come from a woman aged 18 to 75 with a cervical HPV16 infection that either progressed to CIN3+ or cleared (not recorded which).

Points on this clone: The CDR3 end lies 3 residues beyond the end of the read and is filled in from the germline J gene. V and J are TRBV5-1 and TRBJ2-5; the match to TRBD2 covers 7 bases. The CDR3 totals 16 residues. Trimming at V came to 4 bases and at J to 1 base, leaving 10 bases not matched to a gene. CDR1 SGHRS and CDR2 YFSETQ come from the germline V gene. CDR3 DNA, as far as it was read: TGCGCCAGCAGCCTGAGCGGGGCAGTAACCCAAGAGACC. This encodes CASSLSGAVTQET. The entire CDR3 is CASSLSGAVTQETQYF.

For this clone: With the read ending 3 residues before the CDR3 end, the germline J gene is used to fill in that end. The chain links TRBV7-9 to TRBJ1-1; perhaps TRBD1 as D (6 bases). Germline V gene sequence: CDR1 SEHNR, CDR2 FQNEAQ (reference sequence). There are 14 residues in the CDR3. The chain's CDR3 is CASSLGRGRDEAFF. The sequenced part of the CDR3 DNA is TGTGCCAGCAGCTTAGGCAGGGGTCGCGACGAG.

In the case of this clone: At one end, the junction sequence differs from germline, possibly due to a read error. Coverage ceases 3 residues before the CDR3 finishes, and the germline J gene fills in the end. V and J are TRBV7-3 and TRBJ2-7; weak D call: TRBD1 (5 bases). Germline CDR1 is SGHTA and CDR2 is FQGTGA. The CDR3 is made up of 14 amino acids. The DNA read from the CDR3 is TGTGCCGGCAGTTTATCGAGTGGGGCCCACGAG. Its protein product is CAGSLSSGAHE. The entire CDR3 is CAGSLSSGAHEQYF. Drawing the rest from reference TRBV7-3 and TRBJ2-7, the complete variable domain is GAGVSQTPSNKVTEKGKYVELRCDPISGHTALYWYRQSLGQGPEFLIYFQGTGAADDSGLPNDRFFAVRPEGSVSTLKIQRTERGDSAVYLCAGSLSSGAHEQYFGPGTRLTVT.

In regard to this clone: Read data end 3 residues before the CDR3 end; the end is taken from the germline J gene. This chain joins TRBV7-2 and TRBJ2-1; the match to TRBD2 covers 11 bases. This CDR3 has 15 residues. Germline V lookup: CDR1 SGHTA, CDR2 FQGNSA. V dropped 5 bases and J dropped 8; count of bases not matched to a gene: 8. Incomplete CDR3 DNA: TGTGCCAGCAGCCTCACTAGCGGGGGCCTGGATGAG. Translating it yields CASSLTSGGLDE. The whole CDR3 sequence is CASSLTSGGLDEQFF.

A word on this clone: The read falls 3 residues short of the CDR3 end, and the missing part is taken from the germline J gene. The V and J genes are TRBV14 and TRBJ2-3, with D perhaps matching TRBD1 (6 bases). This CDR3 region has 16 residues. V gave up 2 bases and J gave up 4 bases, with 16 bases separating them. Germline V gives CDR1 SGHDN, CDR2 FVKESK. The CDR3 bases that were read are TGTGCCAGCAGCCAACAGGCAGGGGTACGCGCAGATACG. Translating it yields CASSQQAGVRADT. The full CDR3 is CASSQQAGVRADTQYF.

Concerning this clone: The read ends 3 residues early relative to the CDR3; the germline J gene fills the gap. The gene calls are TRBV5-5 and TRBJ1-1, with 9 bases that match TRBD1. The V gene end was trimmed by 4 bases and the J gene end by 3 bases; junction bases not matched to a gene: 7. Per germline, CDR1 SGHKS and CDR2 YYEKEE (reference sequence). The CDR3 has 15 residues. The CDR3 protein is CASSPLGQGYTEAFF. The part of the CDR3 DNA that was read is TGTGCCAGCAGCCCACTAGGACAGGGGTACACTGAA. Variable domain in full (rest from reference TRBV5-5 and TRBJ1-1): DAGVTQSPTHLIKTRGQQVTLRCSPISGHKSVSWYQQVLGQGPQFIFQYYEKEERGRGNFPDRFSARQFPNYSSELNVNALLLGDSALYLCASSPLGQGYTEAFFGQGTRLTVV.

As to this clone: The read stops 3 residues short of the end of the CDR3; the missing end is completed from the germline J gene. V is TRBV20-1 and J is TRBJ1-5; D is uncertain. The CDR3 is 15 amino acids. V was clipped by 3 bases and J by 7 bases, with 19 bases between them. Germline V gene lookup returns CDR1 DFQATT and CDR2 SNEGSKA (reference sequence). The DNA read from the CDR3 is TGCAGTGCTAGTAAATGGGCAGACCCAAAGCAGCCC. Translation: CSASKWADPKQP. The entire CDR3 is CSASKWADPKQPQHF.

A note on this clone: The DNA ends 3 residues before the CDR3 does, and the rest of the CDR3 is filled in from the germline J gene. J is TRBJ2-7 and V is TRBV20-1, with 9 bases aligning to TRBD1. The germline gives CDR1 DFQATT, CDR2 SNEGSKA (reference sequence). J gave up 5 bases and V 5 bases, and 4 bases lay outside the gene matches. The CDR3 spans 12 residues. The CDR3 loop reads CSAWGQGHEQYF. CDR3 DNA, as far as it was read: TGCAGTGCTTGGGGACAGGGTCACGAG.

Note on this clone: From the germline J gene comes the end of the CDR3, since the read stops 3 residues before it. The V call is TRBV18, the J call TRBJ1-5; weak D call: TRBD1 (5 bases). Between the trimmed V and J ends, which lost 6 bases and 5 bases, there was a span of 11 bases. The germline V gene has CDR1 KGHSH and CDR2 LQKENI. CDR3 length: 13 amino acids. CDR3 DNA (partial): TGTGCCAGCTCCCAGGGAGAAGATCAGCCC. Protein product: CASSQGEDQP. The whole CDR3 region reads CASSQGEDQPQHF.

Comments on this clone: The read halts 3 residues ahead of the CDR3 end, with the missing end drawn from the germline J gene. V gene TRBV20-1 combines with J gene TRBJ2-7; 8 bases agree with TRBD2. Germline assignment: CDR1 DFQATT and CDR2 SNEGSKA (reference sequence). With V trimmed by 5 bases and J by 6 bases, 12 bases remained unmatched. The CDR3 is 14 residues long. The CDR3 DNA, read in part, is TGCAGTGCTTCCTCAACCGGGACTAGAGCCGAG. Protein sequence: CSASSTGTRAE. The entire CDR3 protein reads CSASSTGTRAEQYF.

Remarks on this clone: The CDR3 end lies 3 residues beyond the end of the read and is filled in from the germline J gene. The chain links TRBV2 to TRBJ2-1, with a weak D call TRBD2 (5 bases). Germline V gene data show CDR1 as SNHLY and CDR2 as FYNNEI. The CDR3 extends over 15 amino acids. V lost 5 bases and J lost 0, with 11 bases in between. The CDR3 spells CASSSGRSSYNEQFF. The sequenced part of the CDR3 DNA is TGTGCCAGCAGTAGCGGCCGGAGCTCCTACAATGAG.

Partial CDR3 DNA: TGCAGTGCTAGAGATCAGAGATATGAG. It specifies CSARDQRYE. The whole CDR3 is CSARDQRYEQFF. J is TRBJ2-1 and V is TRBV20-1; no clear D. The CDR3 end is not reached by the read, which stops 3 residues before it; the germline J gene fills it in. This CDR3 region has 12 residues. V dropped 0 bases and J dropped 8 bases, with 8 bases sitting between them. CDR1 is DFQATT and CDR2 is SNEGSKA in the germline V gene (reference sequence).

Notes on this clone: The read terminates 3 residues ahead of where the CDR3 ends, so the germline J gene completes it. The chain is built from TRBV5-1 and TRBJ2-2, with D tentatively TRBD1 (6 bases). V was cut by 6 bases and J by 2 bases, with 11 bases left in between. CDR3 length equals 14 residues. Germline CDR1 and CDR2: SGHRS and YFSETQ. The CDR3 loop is CASKGHVNTGELFF. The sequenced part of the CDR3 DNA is TGCGCCAGCAAGGGACACGTCAACACCGGGGAG.

The sequenced CDR3 bases are TGTGCCAGCAGCTCGTTGGAGGGGAGGGTTGGA. Its translation: CASSSLEGRVG. The whole CDR3 sequence is CASSSLEGRVGAFF. This chain uses TRBV5-6 with TRBJ1-1; weak D call: TRBD1 (5 bases). The CDR3 end lies 3 residues beyond the end of the read and is filled in from the germline J gene. This CDR3 is built from 14 residues. Germline lookup yields CDR1 SGHDT and CDR2 YYEEEE.

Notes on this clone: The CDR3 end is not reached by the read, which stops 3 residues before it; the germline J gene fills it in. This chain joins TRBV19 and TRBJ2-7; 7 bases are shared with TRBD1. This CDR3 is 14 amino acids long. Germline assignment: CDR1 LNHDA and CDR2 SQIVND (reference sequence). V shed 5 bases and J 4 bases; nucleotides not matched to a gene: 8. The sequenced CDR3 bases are TGTGCCAGTAGTTCCCCGGGACAGAGTTACGAG. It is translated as CASSSPGQSYE. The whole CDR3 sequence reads CASSSPGQSYEQYF.

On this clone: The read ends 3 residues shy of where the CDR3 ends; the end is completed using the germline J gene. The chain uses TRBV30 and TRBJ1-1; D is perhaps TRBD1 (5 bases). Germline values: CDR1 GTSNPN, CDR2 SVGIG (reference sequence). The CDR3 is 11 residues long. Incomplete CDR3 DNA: TGTGCCTGGAGGGGGGGGGTCAGA. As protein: CAWRGGVR. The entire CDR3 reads CAWRGGVRAFF.

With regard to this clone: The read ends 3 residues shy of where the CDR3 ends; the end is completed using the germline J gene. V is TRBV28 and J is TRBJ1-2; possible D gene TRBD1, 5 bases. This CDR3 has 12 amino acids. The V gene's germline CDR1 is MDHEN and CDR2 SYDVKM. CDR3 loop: CASSWGGEVYTF. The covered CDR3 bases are TGTGCCAGCAGTTGGGGGGGGGAGGTC.

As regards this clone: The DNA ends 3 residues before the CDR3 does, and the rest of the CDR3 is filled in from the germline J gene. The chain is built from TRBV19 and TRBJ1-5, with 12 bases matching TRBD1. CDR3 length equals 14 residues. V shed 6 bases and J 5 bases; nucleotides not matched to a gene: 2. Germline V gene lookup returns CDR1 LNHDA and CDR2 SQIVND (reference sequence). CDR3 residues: CASRGQGAHQPQHF. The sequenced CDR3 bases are TGTGCCAGTAGGGGACAGGGGGCTCATCAGCCC.

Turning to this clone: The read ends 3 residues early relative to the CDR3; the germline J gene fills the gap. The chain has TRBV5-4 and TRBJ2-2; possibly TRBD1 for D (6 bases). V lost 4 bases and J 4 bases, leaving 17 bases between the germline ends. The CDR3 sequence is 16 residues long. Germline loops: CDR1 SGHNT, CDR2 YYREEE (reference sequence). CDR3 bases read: TGTGCCAGCAGCGGGGGAACAGGGTCGGGCACCGGGGAG. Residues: CASSGGTGSGTGE. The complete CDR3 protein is CASSGGTGSGTGELFF.

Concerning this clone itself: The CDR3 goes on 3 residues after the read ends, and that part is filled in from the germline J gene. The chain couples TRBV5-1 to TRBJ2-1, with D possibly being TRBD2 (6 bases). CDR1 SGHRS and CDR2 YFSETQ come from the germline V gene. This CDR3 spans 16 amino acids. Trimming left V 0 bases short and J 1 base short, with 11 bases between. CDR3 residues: CASSLGGGASYNEQFF. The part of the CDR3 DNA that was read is TGCGCCAGCAGCTTGGGAGGCGGGGCGTCCTACAATGAG. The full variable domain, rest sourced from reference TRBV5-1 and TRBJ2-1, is KAGVTQTPRYLIKTRGQQVTLSCSPISGHRSVSWYQQTPGQGLQFLFEYFSETQRNKGNFPGRFSGRQFSNSRSEMNVSTLELGDSALYLCASSLGGGASYNEQFFGPGTRLTVL.

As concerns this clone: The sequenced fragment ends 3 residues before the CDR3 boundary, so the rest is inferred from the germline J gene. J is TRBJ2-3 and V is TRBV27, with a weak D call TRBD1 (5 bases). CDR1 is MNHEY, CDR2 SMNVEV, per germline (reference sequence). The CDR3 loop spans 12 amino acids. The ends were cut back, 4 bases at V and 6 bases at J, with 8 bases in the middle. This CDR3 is CASSSRQDTQYF. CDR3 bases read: TGTGCCAGCAGTTCAAGACAGGATACG.

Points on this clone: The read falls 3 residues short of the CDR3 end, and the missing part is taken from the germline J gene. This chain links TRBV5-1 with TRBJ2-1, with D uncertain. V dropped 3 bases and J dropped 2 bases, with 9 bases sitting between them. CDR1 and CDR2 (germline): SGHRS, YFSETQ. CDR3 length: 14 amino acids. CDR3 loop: CASSSSAAYNEQFF. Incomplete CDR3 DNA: TGCGCCAGCAGCTCAAGCGCCGCCTACAATGAG.

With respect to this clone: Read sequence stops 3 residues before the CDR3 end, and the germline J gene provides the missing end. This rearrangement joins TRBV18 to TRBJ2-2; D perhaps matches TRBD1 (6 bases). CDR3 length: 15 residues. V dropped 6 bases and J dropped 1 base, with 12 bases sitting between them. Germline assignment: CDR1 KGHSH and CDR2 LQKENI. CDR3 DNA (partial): TGTGCCAGCTCTTCCAGAGGGGGGAACACCGGGGAG. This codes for CASSSRGGNTGE. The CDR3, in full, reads CASSSRGGNTGELFF.